The source of this T cell receptor beta chain is a study of blood T cell repertoires in COVID-19. About the study: The origin of the acute and convalescent COVID-19 samples was the United States, Italy and Spain. In each case, the material was cDNA or gDNA derived from T cells, B-cell-depleted T cells, or PBMCs.

This study enrolled people aged about 18 to 100 from about 26 US geographic areas. Methods used by the authors: How many nucleated cells were present was estimated from reference gene primer amplification. Libraries were prepared by immunoSEQ multiplex PCR; TCRdb keeps only in-frame clonotypes and omits some of them. The DNA gave D and trimming, while V, J and clone size come from that table. The profile shows around 300,000 clones, around 90% of them singletons. The ends lost 1 base at V and 5 bases at J; junction bases unmatched: 7. The CDR3 totals 15 residues. CDR1 is LNHNV and CDR2 is YYDKDF in the germline V gene (reference sequence).

The V gene is TRBV15, the J gene TRBJ2-7, with 8 bases that match TRBD1. This receptor was taken from a woman between 35 and 50 years old who had recovered from COVID-19. The sample was PBMCs or T cells enriched from blood (not recorded which). The CDR3 DNA sequence: TGTGCCACCAGCAGAGGAGGGACAGGCTCGCACGAGCAGTACTTC. Protein sequence: CATSRGGTGSHEQYF.